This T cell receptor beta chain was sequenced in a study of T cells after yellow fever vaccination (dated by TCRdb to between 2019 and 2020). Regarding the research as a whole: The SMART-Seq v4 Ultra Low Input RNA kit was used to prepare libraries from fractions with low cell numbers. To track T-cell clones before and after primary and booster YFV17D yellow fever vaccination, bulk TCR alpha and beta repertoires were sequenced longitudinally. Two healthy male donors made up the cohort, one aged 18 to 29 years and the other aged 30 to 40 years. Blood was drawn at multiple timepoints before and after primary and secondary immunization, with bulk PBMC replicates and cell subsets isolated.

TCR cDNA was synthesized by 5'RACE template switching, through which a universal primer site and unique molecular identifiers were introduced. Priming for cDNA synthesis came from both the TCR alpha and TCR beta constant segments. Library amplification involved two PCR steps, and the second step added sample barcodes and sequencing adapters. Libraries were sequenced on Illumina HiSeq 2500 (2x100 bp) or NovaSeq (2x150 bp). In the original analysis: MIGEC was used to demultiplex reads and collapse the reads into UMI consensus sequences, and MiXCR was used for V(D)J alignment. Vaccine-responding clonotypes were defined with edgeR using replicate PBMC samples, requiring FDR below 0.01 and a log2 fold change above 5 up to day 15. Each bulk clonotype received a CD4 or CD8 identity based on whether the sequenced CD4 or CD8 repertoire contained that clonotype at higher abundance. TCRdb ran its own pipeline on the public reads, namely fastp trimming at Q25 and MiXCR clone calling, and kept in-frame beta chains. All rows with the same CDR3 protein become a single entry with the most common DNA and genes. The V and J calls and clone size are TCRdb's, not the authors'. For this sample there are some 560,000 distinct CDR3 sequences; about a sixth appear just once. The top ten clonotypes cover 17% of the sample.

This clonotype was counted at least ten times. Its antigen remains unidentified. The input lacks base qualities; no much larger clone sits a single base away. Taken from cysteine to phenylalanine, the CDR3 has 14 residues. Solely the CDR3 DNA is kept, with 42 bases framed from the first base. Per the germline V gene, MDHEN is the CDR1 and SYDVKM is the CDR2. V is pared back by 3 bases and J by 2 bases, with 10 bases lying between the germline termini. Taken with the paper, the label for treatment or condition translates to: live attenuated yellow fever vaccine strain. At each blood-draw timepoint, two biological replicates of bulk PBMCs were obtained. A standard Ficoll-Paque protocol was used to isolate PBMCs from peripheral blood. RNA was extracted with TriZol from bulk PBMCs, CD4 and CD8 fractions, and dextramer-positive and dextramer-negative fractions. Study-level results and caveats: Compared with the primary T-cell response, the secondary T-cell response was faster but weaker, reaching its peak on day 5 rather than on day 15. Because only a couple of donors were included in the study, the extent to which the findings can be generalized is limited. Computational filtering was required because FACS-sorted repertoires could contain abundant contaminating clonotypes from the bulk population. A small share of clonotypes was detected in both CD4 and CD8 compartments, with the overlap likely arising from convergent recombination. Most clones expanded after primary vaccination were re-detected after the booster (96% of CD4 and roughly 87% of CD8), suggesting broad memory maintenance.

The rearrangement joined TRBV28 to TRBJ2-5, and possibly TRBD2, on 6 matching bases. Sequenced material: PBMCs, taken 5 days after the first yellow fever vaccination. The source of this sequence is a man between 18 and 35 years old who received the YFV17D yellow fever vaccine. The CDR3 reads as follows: CASSFLSGQETQYF. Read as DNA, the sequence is TGTGCCAGCAGTTTTCTAAGCGGGCAAGAGACCCAGTACTTC.